These 9 T cell receptor beta chains were sequenced from one sample in a study of shared clonotypes between healthy human individuals (TCRdb year 2020). Receptors were amplified or captured by the immunoSEQ multiplex PCR assay. Entries here come from immuneACCESS through TCRdb and include only in-frame sequences with V and J called. Some clones fail to appear in such tables; in the studies checked, an unresolved V gene covers under half of the shortfall, and the cause of the remainder is unknown. Across this sample there are hundreds of thousands of clones, with 55% to 75% seen only once. Of the sample, approximately 2% is held by the ten largest clones. The material sequenced was memory CD4+ T cells sorted from blood. This sample's cell subset or site label indicates: CD45RA-negative fraction. These receptors all stem from a woman aged 25 to 39 in good health.

This sequence joins TRBV9 and TRBJ2-1; 12 nucleotides agree with TRBD2. Germline values: CDR1 SGDLS, CDR2 YYNGEE. The CDR3 spans 16 residues. J gave up 4 bases and V 3 bases, and 5 bases lay outside the gene matches. As DNA, the CDR3 is TGTGCCAGCAGCGCCCGAGGACTAGCGGGGTACAATGAGCAGTTCTTC. This translates into CASSARGLAGYNEQFF.

This chain joins TRBV7-2 and TRBJ2-2, with 12 bases lining up with TRBD2. With 5 bases clipped from V and 2 bases from J, the junction kept 3 bases outside the gene matches. Germline V gene lookup returns CDR1 SGHTA and CDR2 FQGNSA. The length of the CDR3 is 16 residues. The CDR3 DNA reads TGTGCCAGCAGCAAACTAGCGGGGGGAAACACCGGGGAGCTGTTTTTT. This encodes CASSKLAGGNTGELFF.

This CDR3 reads CASTTTANTEAFF. CDR3 coding DNA: TGTGCCAGCACCACGACAGCGAACACTGAAGCTTTCTTT. The chain carries TRBV2 and TRBJ1-1, with D perhaps matching TRBD1 (5 bases). Germline V lookup: CDR1 SNHLY, CDR2 FYNNEI. Trimming stripped 7 bases from V and 1 base from J, with 10 bases between. This CDR3 is 13 amino acids long.

This rearrangement joins TRBV2 to TRBJ2-2; no definite D call. Germline values: CDR1 SNHLY, CDR2 FYNNEI. The CDR3 extends over 15 amino acids. Trimming removed 7 bases from V and 3 bases from J, with 15 bases in between. CDR3 residues: CASKGIVKDTGELFF. The DNA for the CDR3 is TGTGCCAGCAAAGGGATCGTTAAGGACACCGGGGAGCTGTTTTTT.

The chain employs TRBV14 and TRBJ2-1; 14 bases agree with TRBD2. Germline lookup yields CDR1 SGHDN and CDR2 FVKESK. This CDR3 contains 19 residues. J was trimmed by 7 bases and V by 0 bases; bases with no gene match: 11. This CDR3 reads CASSQELGTSGSAVNEQFF. The CDR3 bases are TGTGCCAGCAGCCAAGAGTTGGGGACTAGCGGGAGTGCTGTGAATGAGCAGTTCTTC.

This clone showed up just a few times. The CDR3 DNA follows: TGTGCCAGCAGTGAGGGACTAGCGGGAGGGCCCGGAGATACGCAGTATTTT. As protein: CASSEGLAGGPGDTQYF. This chain uses TRBV6-4 with TRBJ2-3; TRBD2 agrees at 16 bases. Per germline, CDR1 MRHNA and CDR2 SNTAGT. V gave up 3 bases and J gave up 5 bases; unmatched junction bases: 5. The CDR3 length is 17 residues.

The chain carries TRBV7-6 and TRBJ2-7; possible D gene TRBD2, 5 bases. The germline V gene encodes CDR1 SGHVS and CDR2 FNYEAQ. The CDR3 is made up of 12 amino acids. Trimming took 4 bases from V and 2 from J, leaving 6 bases between them. The CDR3 spells CASSSGTYEQYF. CDR3 sequence (DNA): TGTGCCAGCAGCTCCGGGACCTACGAGCAGTACTTC.

The V gene is TRBV7-9, the J gene TRBJ2-7; 10 nucleotides line up with TRBD2. Trimming took 4 bases from V and 4 from J; bases not matched to a gene: 10. The CDR3 has 16 residues. In germline, CDR1 is SEHNR, CDR2 FQNEAQ (reference sequence). For the CDR3, the DNA is TGTGCCAGCAGCTCCGCAAGCGGGAGGGCCGGGTACGAGCAGTACTTC. Protein: CASSSASGRAGYEQYF.

This clone was seen a handful of times. Mismatch with germline at one junction end may stem from a read error. This chain connects TRBV7-9 to TRBJ2-7; TRBD1 aligns across 7 bases. The CDR3 contains 11 residues. The germline gives CDR1 SEHNR, CDR2 FQNEAQ (reference sequence). As DNA, the CDR3 is TGTGCCAGCAGCTTTTCGGGACAGCCATCTTTC. This gives the protein CASSFSGQPSF.